This entry is about one TCR beta chain. Antigen unknown. This sample was included in a study of cytomegalovirus exposure and HLA in healthy donors. General study points: The study put under 200 TCR beta chains on its list as cytomegalovirus-associated. A few CMV-associated chains proved CMV antigen-specific in vitro. Across HLA loci, a later analysis found differing TCR association rates, with DRB1 most and HLA-C fewest.

PCR involved 60 Vbeta and 13 Jbeta primers. Produced via immunoSEQ multiplex PCR; TCRdb's table is partial and in-frame only. The repertoire includes some 100,000 clones, 76% of them detected once, and about 4.3% sits in the top ten. This sequence originates from a man aged 40-55 years in good health and CMV-seronegative. The sequenced material came from PBMCs.

CDR3 in amino acids: CASSFGGRETQYF. The CDR3 DNA reads TGTGCCAGCAGCTTTGGCGGGCGAGAGACCCAGTACTTC. The V gene is TRBV7-2, the J gene TRBJ2-5; the D gene is possibly TRBD2 (5 bases). The V and J ends lost 3 bases and 4 bases respectively, with 9 bases between them. Looked up from germline, CDR1 is SGHTA and CDR2 is FQGNSA. This CDR3 is built from 13 residues.